Below, 19 T cell receptor beta chains from the same sample are listed, as sequenced in a study of technical replicates of blood from a handful of donors (dated 2017 in TCRdb). Library preparation used the immunoSEQ multiplex PCR assay. The clones in this table, taken by TCRdb from immuneACCESS, are in-frame only. Not every clone is retained; where verified, under half of the shortfall comes from an unresolved V gene, and the cause of the rest is unknown. For this sample the table gives tens of thousands of clones, of which over 90% were detected only once. The ten largest account for more than 0.2% of the sample. The sequenced material came from T cells isolated from PBMCs. All receptors derive from a human donor in good health.

V gene TRBV29-1 combines with J gene TRBJ2-3, with TRBD2 identical over 9 bases. The CDR3 sequence is 14 residues long. The junction had 8 bases not matched to a gene; V was cut back by 6 bases and J by 4 bases. Germline values: CDR1 SQVTM, CDR2 ANQGSEA. The CDR3 here is CSVGTSGLADTQYF. The CDR3 nucleotides read TGCAGCGTGGGTACTAGCGGGTTGGCAGATACGCAGTATTTT.

The chain joins TRBV6-6 to TRBJ2-3; 9 bases align to TRBD1. This CDR3 spans 15 amino acids. The J segment lost 4 bases and the V segment lost 0 bases, leaving 2 bases of the junction unmatched. Per the germline V gene, CDR1 is MNHNY and CDR2 is SVGAGI (reference sequence). CDR3 protein: CASSYSRQGADTQYF. CDR3 in DNA: TGTGCCAGCAGTTACTCGAGACAGGGGGCAGATACGCAGTATTTT.

The chain carries TRBV6-4 and TRBJ2-6, with 10 bases aligning to TRBD1. The germline V gene has CDR1 MRHNA and CDR2 SNTAGT. J was trimmed by 2 bases and V by 6 bases; bases with no gene match: 4. The CDR3 runs 16 residues. CDR3 loop: CASSMTGGAGANVLTF. The CDR3, as DNA: TGTGCCAGCAGCATGACAGGGGGCGCTGGGGCCAACGTCCTGACTTTC.

The count of this clone is one. The chain recombines TRBV11-1 with TRBJ2-5; 13 nucleotides line up with TRBD2. The CDR3 is made up of 16 amino acids. The trim removed 5 bases at V and 5 bases at J, leaving 8 bases unmatched. Germline V lookup: CDR1 SGHAT, CDR2 FQDESV (reference sequence). The CDR3 loop reads CASSPRTSGSWETQYF. CDR3 nucleotides: TGTGCCAGCAGCCCACGGACTAGCGGGAGTTGGGAGACCCAGTACTTC. The full variable domain, completed using reference TRBV11-1 and TRBJ2-5, is EAEVAQSPRYKITEKSQAVAFWCDPISGHATLYWYRQILGQGPELLVQFQDESVVDDSQLPKDRFSAERLKGVDSTLKIQPAELGDSAMYLCASSPRTSGSWETQYFGPGTRLLVL.

In regard to this clone: The junction differs from germline at one of its ends, possibly a read error. The V call is TRBV29-1, the J call TRBJ2-5, with D possibly matching TRBD1 (6 bases). The germline V gene has CDR1 SQVTM and CDR2 ANQGSEA. This CDR3 contains 11 residues. The CDR3 is CTVREGGTQYF. CDR3 nucleotides: TGCACCGTTAGGGAAGGGGGGACCCAGTACTTC. Filled out from reference TRBV29-1 and TRBJ2-5, the complete variable domain reads SAVISQKPSRDICQRGTSLTIQCQVDSQVTMMFWYRQQPGQSLTLIATANQGSEATYESGFVIDKFPISRPNLTFSTLTVSNMSPEDSSIYLCTVREGGTQYFGPGTRLLVL.

The DNA for the CDR3 is TGCGCCAGCAGCTCCGATCCCGGGACAGGGGATTATGGCTACACCTTC. This sequence encodes CASSSDPGTGDYGYTF. The rearrangement joins TRBV5-1 to TRBJ1-2, with 10 nucleotides matching TRBD1. This CDR3 has 16 amino acids. The junction had 10 bases not matched to a gene; V was cut back by 3 bases and J by 5 bases. In germline, CDR1 is SGHRS, CDR2 YFSETQ.

The chain couples TRBV7-3 to TRBJ2-2; D unresolved. V gave up 1 base and J gave up 6 bases, with 9 bases separating them. Germline CDR1 and CDR2: SGHTA and FQGTGA. This CDR3 is built from 14 residues. The CDR3 loop reads CASSLIAGPGELFF. In DNA form, the CDR3 reads TGTGCCAGCAGCTTAATAGCCGGCCCCGGGGAGCTGTTTTTT.

The chain is built from TRBV15 and TRBJ2-7; D may be TRBD2 (5 bases). V was pared by 3 bases and J by 0 bases, with 12 bases between. There are 15 residues in the CDR3. Germline CDR1 LNHNV, CDR2 YYDKDF (reference sequence). CDR3 protein: CATSSFQRSSYEQYF. CDR3 nucleotide sequence: TGTGCCACCAGCAGTTTCCAGCGGAGCTCCTACGAGCAGTACTTC. Drawing the rest from reference TRBV15 and TRBJ2-7, the complete variable domain is DAMVIQNPRYQVTQFGKPVTLSCSQTLNHNVMYWYQQKSSQAPKLLFHYYDKDFNNEADTPDNFQSRRPNTSFCFLDIRSPGLGDTAMYLCATSSFQRSSYEQYFGPGTRLTVT.

This clone came up once. The chain is built from TRBV4-2 and TRBJ2-1, with 9 bases lining up with TRBD2. CDR3 size: 15 residues. Unmatched junction bases numbered 8, after V lost 7 bases and J lost 4 bases. Germline values: CDR1 LGHNA, CDR2 YNFKEQ. CDR3 nucleotides: TGTGCCAGCAAAGCGGGGGGATCAACTTACAATGAGCAGTTCTTC. It specifies CASKAGGSTYNEQFF.

CDR3 loop: CASSSYRGRIDEQYF. The CDR3, as DNA: TGTGCCAGCAGTTCTTACAGGGGGCGCATCGACGAGCAGTACTTC. The chain links TRBV27 to TRBJ2-7, with 9 positions matching TRBD1. The CDR3 totals 15 residues. The trim removed 4 bases at V and 5 bases at J, leaving 9 bases unmatched. Germline CDR1 and CDR2: MNHEY and SMNVEV (reference sequence).

CDR3 protein: CAISLAEDTDTQYF. The CDR3, as DNA: TGTGCCATCAGTCTAGCGGAGGACACAGATACGCAGTATTTT. The V gene is TRBV10-3, the J gene TRBJ2-3; 7 nucleotides line up with TRBD2. The germline V gene encodes CDR1 ENHRY and CDR2 SYGVKD. Trimming cost V 5 bases and J 2 bases; bases outside gene matches: 4. The CDR3 length is 14 residues.

The rearrangement links TRBV27 to TRBJ2-3; 10 bases map to TRBD1. V shed 5 bases, J shed 3 bases, and the junction held 8 bases outside the gene matches. Per the germline V gene, CDR1 is MNHEY and CDR2 is SMNVEV (reference sequence). The length of the CDR3 is 16 residues. CDR3 sequence reads: CASSLAGTGATDTQYF. The DNA for the CDR3 is TGTGCCAGCAGTCTCGCCGGGACAGGGGCGACAGATACGCAGTATTTT.

The chain has TRBV4-1 and TRBJ2-1; 8 bases agree with TRBD2. The V and J ends lost 1 base and 4 bases, in that order; junction bases with no gene match: 12. The CDR3 is 18 residues long. The V gene's germline CDR1 is MGHRA and CDR2 YSYEKL. CDR3 sequence (DNA): TGCGCCAGCAGCCAAGTGGGGCATGCTACTAGCGGATACAATGAGCAGTTCTTC. Its protein is CASSQVGHATSGYNEQFF.

This rearrangement joins TRBV28 to TRBJ2-1, with TRBD2 matching 8 bases. CDR1 is MDHEN and CDR2 is SYDVKM in the germline V gene. V shed 6 bases, J shed 5 bases, and the junction held 12 bases outside the gene matches. This CDR3 has 16 residues. In DNA form, the CDR3 reads TGTGCCAGCAGCCGCCCCGTAGCGGGGCAGGACAATGAGCAGTTCTTC. Protein sequence: CASSRPVAGQDNEQFF.

The rearrangement links TRBV5-4 to TRBJ2-6; TRBD1 is a possible D gene (6 bases). Per the germline V gene, CDR1 is SGHNT and CDR2 is YYREEE (reference sequence). Trimming stripped 1 base from V and 0 bases from J, with 20 bases between. This CDR3 contains 20 residues. CDR3 residues: CASSLRRYATGSSGANVLTF. The CDR3, as DNA: TGTGCCAGCAGCTTGCGCCGGTACGCGACAGGAAGCTCTGGGGCCAACGTCCTGACTTTC.

This clone was detected once. The chain carries TRBV2 and TRBJ2-7, with a possible D match to TRBD1 (6 bases). The germline gives CDR1 SNHLY, CDR2 FYNNEI. CDR3 size: 12 residues. V lost 5 bases and J lost 10, with 15 bases in between. The CDR3 DNA follows: TGTGCCAGCAGTACCCGGGACATCAGCCAGTACTTC. This encodes CASSTRDISQYF.

This clone appeared once. This rearrangement joins TRBV19 to TRBJ2-4, with a weak D call TRBD2 (5 bases). Trimming pared 5 bases from V and 1 base from J, leaving 15 bases between. The CDR3 consists of 16 residues. In germline, CDR1 is LNHDA, CDR2 SQIVND (reference sequence). CDR3 DNA sequence: TGTGCCAGTAGTTCAGACCTCCCGGGGGCCAAAAACATTCAGTACTTC. The encoded protein is CASSSDLPGAKNIQYF. Filled out from reference TRBV19 and TRBJ2-4, the complete variable domain reads DGGITQSPKYLFRKEGQNVTLSCEQNLNHDAMYWYRQDPGQGLRLIYYSQIVNDFQKGDIAEGYSVSREKKESFPLTVTSAQKNPTAFYLCASSSDLPGAKNIQYFGAGTRLSVL.

J is TRBJ1-5 and V is TRBV9, with TRBD1 identical over 7 bases. CDR1 is SGDLS and CDR2 is YYNGEE in the germline V gene. The CDR3 sequence is 14 residues long. V trimming: 0 bases; J trimming: 9 bases; junction bases outside the gene matches: 6. The CDR3 region is CASSVDRGPWPQHF. Written as DNA, the CDR3 is TGTGCCAGCAGCGTAGACAGGGGCCCCTGGCCCCAGCATTTT.

This clone was seen once. V is TRBV7-2 and J is TRBJ2-7; TRBD1 matches 7 bases. The CDR3 is 14 residues long. Germline V gene data show CDR1 as SGHTA and CDR2 as FQGNSA. J was trimmed by 1 base and V by 4 bases; bases with no gene match: 4. This CDR3 reads CASSYQGVSYEQYF. In DNA, the CDR3 is TGTGCCAGCAGCTATCAGGGGGTATCCTACGAGCAGTACTTC.